One sample yielded the 18 T cell receptor beta chains listed below, sequenced in a study of shared clonotypes between healthy human individuals. Here immunoSEQ multiplex PCR was the method, and the copy in TCRdb shows in-frame clones only, minus some. This sample has approximately 940,000 clones; 76% occur once, and the top ten carry around 1.5%. Sequenced input: memory CD4+ T cells sorted from blood. This sample's subset: CD45RA-negative fraction. These receptors were collected from a man in his late teens or twenties in good health.

The genes are TRBV6-1 and TRBJ1-2; D may be TRBD1 (5 bases). Trimming took 4 bases from V and 1 from J, leaving 13 bases between them. The CDR3 has 15 amino acids. The germline V gene encodes CDR1 MNHNS and CDR2 SASEGT. CDR3 sequence (DNA): TGTGCCAGCAGTGGGGCGGGGGGATATAACTATGGCTACACCTTC. It codes for CASSGAGGYNYGYTF.

Turning to this clone: The sample contains more than one DNA sequence encoding this CDR3. The rearrangement uses TRBV30 and TRBJ2-7; possibly TRBD2 for D (5 bases). V lost 0 bases, J lost 4 bases, and 7 bases lay in between. The CDR3 length is 12 residues. CDR1 is GTSNPN and CDR2 is SVGIG in the germline V gene (reference sequence). The CDR3 spells CAWSVSGYEQYF. CDR3 bases: TGTGCCTGGAGTGTATCGGGGTACGAGCAGTACTTC.

V gene TRBV5-4 combines with J gene TRBJ2-5; possibly TRBD1 or TRBD2 for D (5 bases each). V was cut by 1 base and J by 5 bases, with 24 bases left in between. Germline V gene data show CDR1 as SGHNT and CDR2 as YYREEE (reference sequence). The CDR3 loop spans 18 amino acids. CDR3 sequence reads: CASSLSLVAAGSSETQYF. The CDR3 DNA is TGTGCCAGCAGCTTGTCCCTTGTTGCGGCAGGGAGTTCGGAGACCCAGTACTTC. Full variable domain (outside the CDR3, taken from reference TRBV5-4 and TRBJ2-5): ETGVTQSPTHLIKTRGQQVTLRCSSQSGHNTVSWYQQALGQGPQFIFQYYREEENGRGNFPPRFSGLQFPNYSSELNVNALELDDSALYLCASSLSLVAAGSSETQYFGPGTRLLVL.

About this clone itself: Distinct nucleotide sequences in the sample also encode this CDR3. The chain carries TRBV20-1 and TRBJ2-7, with a tentative D call TRBD1 (6 bases). The V gene lost 3 bases and the J gene lost 3 bases, with 6 bases spanning the gap. The CDR3 is 11 residues long. Per germline, CDR1 DFQATT and CDR2 SNEGSKA (reference sequence). The CDR3 spells CSARTGYEQYF. CDR3 in DNA: TGCAGTGCTAGGACAGGCTACGAGCAGTACTTC.

This chain joins TRBV7-8 and TRBJ1-5, with D possibly TRBD1 on 6 matching bases. V lost 5 bases and J lost 0, with 11 bases in between. The CDR3 extends over 15 amino acids. Germline-derived CDR1 and CDR2 are SGHVS and FQNEAQ. The CDR3 DNA follows: TGTGCCAGCAGCCCGGAAGGGGGTAGCAATCAGCCCCAGCATTTT. Amino acids: CASSPEGGSNQPQHF.

The chain has TRBV7-9 and TRBJ2-3; possible D gene TRBD2, 5 bases. Germline CDR1 and CDR2: SEHNR and FQNEAQ (reference sequence). This CDR3 is built from 15 residues. V dropped 0 bases and J dropped 4 bases, with 11 bases sitting between them. The CDR3 nucleotides read TGTGCCAGCAGCTTAGCGACCCCCGGGGCAGATACGCAGTATTTT. Translation gives CASSLATPGADTQYF.

This CDR3 reads CASSSFSDSYEQYF. The CDR3, as DNA: TGTGCCAGCAGCAGTTTCAGTGATTCCTACGAGCAGTACTTC. V is TRBV21-1 and J is TRBJ2-7; the D call of TRBD1 is as the table states it, not checked on the DNA. TRBV21-1 is marked as a pseudogene. CDR3 length equals 14 residues.

The chain joins TRBV5-6 to TRBJ2-3; TRBD2 matches at 10 bases. This CDR3 is built from 16 residues. Per the germline V gene, CDR1 is SGHDT and CDR2 is YYEEEE. Trimming removed 1 base from V and 5 bases from J; junction bases left unmatched: 7. Written as DNA, the CDR3 is TGTGCCAGCAGCTTGTACCTAGCGGGAGTGGTAGATACGCAGTATTTT. Translation: CASSLYLAGVVDTQYF.

The J gene is TRBJ1-2, the V gene TRBV29-1; D is unresolved. There are 12 residues in the CDR3. The germline CDR1 and CDR2 sequences are SQVTM and ANQGSEA. With 5 bases removed from V and 4 bases from J, the gap between germline ends came to 11 bases. CDR3 sequence (DNA): TGCAGCGTTTCTCAGGAATCCTATGGCTACACCTTC. It specifies CSVSQESYGYTF.

Many counts were recorded for this clone. The chain combines TRBV5-8 with TRBJ1-6; D call uncertain. This CDR3 is built from 14 residues. The ends were cut back, 1 base at V and 6 bases at J, with 8 bases in the middle. Per the germline V gene, CDR1 is SGHTS and CDR2 is YDEGEE. The CDR3 sequence: CASSLLGINSPLHF. CDR3 nucleotides: TGTGCCAGCAGCTTGTTAGGGATTAATTCACCCCTCCACTTT.

The CDR3 loop reads CATEGQATYEQYF. The CDR3, as DNA: TGTGCCACCGAGGGACAGGCGACCTACGAGCAGTACTTC. The chain carries TRBV14 and TRBJ2-7; 8 nucleotides match TRBD1. There are 13 residues in the CDR3. In germline, CDR1 is SGHDN, CDR2 FVKESK. The trim removed 10 bases at V and 2 bases at J, leaving 7 bases unmatched.

The gene calls are TRBV7-8 and TRBJ2-7; no reliable D call. The V gene's germline CDR1 is SGHVS and CDR2 FQNEAQ. Trimming took off 5 bases at V and 4 bases at J, with 18 bases between the two ends. This CDR3 is built from 15 residues. The CDR3 bases are TGTGCCAGCAGCAAAGAAGGTAGCCGCTTGTACGAGCAGTACTTC. Amino acids: CASSKEGSRLYEQYF.

The rearrangement joins TRBV14 to TRBJ1-5; D is ambiguous. V gave up 0 bases and J gave up 10 bases, with 7 bases separating them. CDR1 and CDR2 from the germline V gene are SGHDN and FVKESK. The length of the CDR3 is 12 residues. CDR3 nucleotides: TGTGCCAGCAGCCAAGAGGGTGGACCCCAGCATTTT. Translated, it gives CASSQEGGPQHF.

This chain uses TRBV9 with TRBJ2-3; 7 positions agree with TRBD2. This CDR3 spans 14 amino acids. V lost 4 bases to trimming and J lost 3 bases; unmatched junction nucleotides: 5. The germline gives CDR1 SGDLS, CDR2 YYNGEE. CDR3 residues: CASSSGTLTDTQYF. The CDR3 coding sequence is TGTGCCAGCAGCAGCGGGACTTTGACAGATACGCAGTATTTT.

The gene calls are TRBV19 and TRBJ2-5; D might be TRBD1 (5 bases). CDR3 length: 14 amino acids. Germline values: CDR1 LNHDA, CDR2 SQIVND (reference sequence). V gave up 7 bases and J gave up 2 bases, with 14 bases separating them. CDR3 region: CASNKGAGQETQYF. CDR3 in DNA: TGTGCCAGTAACAAAGGGGCAGGTCAAGAGACCCAGTACTTC. Full variable domain (remainder filled in from reference TRBV19 and TRBJ2-5): DGGITQSPKYLFRKEGQNVTLSCEQNLNHDAMYWYRQDPGQGLRLIYYSQIVNDFQKGDIAEGYSVSREKKESFPLTVTSAQKNPTAFYLCASNKGAGQETQYFGPGTRLLVL.

J is TRBJ2-1 and V is TRBV5-1; 10 nucleotides align to TRBD2. V shed 5 bases, J shed 3 bases, and the junction held 5 bases outside the gene matches. Looked up from germline, CDR1 is SGHRS and CDR2 is YFSETQ. The CDR3 contains 15 residues. CDR3 in amino acids: CASSPSGSGYNEQFF. The CDR3 nucleotides are TGCGCCAGCAGTCCTAGCGGGAGTGGCTACAATGAGCAGTTCTTC.

The gene calls are TRBV19 and TRBJ2-5, with 12 nucleotides matching TRBD2. Germline V gene sequence: CDR1 LNHDA, CDR2 SQIVND (reference sequence). This CDR3 is built from 18 residues. Trimming at V came to 3 bases and at J to 2 bases, leaving 10 bases not matched to a gene. For the CDR3, the DNA is TGTGCCAGTAGTATCTCTGGACTAGCGGGGTTTAGTCAAGAGACCCAGTACTTC. Its protein is CASSISGLAGFSQETQYF.

The chain carries TRBV29-1 and TRBJ2-7, with 11 positions matching TRBD1. The germline gives CDR1 SQVTM, CDR2 ANQGSEA. This CDR3 is built from 14 residues. V was clipped by 7 bases and J by 1 base; unmatched bases: 6. CDR3: CSAGGTGGSYEQYF. CDR3 coding DNA: TGCAGCGCTGGAGGGACAGGGGGTTCCTACGAGCAGTACTTC.